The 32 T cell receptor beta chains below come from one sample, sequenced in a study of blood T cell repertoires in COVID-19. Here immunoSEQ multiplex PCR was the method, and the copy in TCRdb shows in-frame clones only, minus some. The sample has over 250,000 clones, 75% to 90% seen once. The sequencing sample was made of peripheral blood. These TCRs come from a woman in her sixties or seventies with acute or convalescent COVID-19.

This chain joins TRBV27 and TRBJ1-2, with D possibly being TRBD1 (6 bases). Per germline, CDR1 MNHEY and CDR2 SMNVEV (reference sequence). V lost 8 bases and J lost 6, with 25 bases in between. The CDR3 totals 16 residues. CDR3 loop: CASGDRPFIIGDGYTF. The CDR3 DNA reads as TGTGCCAGCGGTGACAGGCCCTTTATTATAGGGGATGGCTACACCTTC.

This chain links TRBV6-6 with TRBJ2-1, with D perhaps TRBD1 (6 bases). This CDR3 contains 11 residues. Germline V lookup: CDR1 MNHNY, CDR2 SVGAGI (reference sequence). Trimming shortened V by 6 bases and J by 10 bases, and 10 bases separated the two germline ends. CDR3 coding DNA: TGTGCCAGCAGCCCCGACAGGGAGCAGTTCTTC. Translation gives CASSPDREQFF.

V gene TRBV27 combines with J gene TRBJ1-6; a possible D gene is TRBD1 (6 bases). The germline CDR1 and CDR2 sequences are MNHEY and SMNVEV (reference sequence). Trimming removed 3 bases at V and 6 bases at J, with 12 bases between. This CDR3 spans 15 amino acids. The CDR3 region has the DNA TGTGCCAGCAGTTTTCGGGGGGCTCGTAATTCACCCCTCCACTTT. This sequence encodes CASSFRGARNSPLHF.

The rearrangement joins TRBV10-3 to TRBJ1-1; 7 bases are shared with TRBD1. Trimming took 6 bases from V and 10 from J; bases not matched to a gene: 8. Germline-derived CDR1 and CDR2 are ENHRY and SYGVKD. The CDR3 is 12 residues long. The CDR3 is CAISQDRERAFF. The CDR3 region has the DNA TGTGCCATCAGCCAAGACAGGGAGAGAGCTTTCTTT.

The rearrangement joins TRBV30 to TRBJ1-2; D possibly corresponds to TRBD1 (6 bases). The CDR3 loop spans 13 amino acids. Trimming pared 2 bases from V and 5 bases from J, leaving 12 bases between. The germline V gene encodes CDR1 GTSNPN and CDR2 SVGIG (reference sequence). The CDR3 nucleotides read TGTGCCTGGAGTCCGGACAGTCCTTATGGCTACACCTTC. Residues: CAWSPDSPYGYTF.

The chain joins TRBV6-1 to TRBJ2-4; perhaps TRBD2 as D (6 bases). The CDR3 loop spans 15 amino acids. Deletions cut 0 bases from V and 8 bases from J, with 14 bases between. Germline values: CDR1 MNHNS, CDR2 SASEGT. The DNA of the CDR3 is TGTGCCAGCAGTGAAGCCTTCGGGGGAAGGGACATTCAGTACTTC. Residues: CASSEAFGGRDIQYF.

The CDR3 protein is CASSLAAGDLNSPLHF. DNA for the CDR3: TGCGCCAGCAGCTTGGCGGCGGGAGACTTGAATTCACCCCTCCACTTT. The genes are TRBV5-1 and TRBJ1-6; D remains unclear. The CDR3 is 16 residues long. Germline V lookup: CDR1 SGHRS, CDR2 YFSETQ. Trimming pared 0 bases from V and 7 bases from J, leaving 14 bases between.

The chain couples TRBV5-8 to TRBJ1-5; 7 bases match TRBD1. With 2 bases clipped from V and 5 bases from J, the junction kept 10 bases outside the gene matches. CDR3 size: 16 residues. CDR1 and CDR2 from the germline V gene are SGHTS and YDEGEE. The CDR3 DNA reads TGTGCCAGCAGCTTAAAGGGAAGGGGGCGTTATCAGCCCCAGCATTTT. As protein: CASSLKGRGRYQPQHF.

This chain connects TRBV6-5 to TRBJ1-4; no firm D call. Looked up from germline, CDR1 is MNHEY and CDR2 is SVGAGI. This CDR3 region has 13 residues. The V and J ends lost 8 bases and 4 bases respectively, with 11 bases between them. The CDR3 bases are TGTGCCAGCTCGCGGCAGAATAATGAAAAACTGTTTTTT. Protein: CASSRQNNEKLFF.

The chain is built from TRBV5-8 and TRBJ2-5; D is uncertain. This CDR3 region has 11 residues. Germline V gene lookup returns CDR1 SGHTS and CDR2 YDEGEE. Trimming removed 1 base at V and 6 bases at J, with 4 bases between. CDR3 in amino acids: CASSLQKTQYF. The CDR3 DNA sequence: TGTGCCAGCAGCTTGCAGAAGACCCAGTACTTC. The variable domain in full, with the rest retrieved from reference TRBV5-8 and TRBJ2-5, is EAGVTQSPTHLIKTRGQQATLRCSPISGHTSVYWYQQALGLGLQFLLWYDEGEERNRGNFPPRFSGRQFPNYSSELNVNALELEDSALYLCASSLQKTQYFGPGTRLLVL.

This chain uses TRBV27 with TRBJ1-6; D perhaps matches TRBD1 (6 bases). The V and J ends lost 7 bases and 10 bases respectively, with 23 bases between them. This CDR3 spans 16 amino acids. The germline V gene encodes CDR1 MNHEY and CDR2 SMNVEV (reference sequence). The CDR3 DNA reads TGTGCCAGCACCGTTTGGGGGAGGGGGGTTCTGTCACCCCTCCACTTT. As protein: CASTVWGRGVLSPLHF.

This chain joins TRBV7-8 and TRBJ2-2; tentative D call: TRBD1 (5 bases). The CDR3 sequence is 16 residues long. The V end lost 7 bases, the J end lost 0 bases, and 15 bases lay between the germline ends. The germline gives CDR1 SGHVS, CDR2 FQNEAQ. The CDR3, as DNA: TGTGCCAGCACCCTACGCCGACAGTCGAACACCGGGGAGCTGTTTTTT. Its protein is CASTLRRQSNTGELFF.

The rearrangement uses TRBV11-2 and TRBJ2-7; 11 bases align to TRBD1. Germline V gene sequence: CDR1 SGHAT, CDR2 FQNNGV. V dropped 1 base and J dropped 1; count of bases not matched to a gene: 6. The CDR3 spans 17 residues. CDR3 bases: TGTGCCAGCAGCTTAGCAACCCGGGACAGGGGGTCCTACGAGCAGTACTTC. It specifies CASSLATRDRGSYEQYF.

CDR3 protein: CASRTRLAGVYNEQFF. As DNA, the CDR3 is TGTGCCAGCCGGACCAGACTAGCGGGGGTTTACAATGAGCAGTTCTTC. The chain combines TRBV7-2 with TRBJ2-1, with 12 bases identical to TRBD2. The CDR3 contains 16 residues. V shed 8 bases, J shed 4 bases, and the junction held 9 bases outside the gene matches. CDR1 is SGHTA, CDR2 FQGNSA, per germline.

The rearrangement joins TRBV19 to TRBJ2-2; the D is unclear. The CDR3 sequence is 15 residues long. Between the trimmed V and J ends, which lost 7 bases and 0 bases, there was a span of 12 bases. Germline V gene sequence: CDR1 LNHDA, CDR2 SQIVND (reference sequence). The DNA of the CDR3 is TGTGCCAGTACCCATGAGCTTTCGAACACCGGGGAGCTGTTTTTT. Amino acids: CASTHELSNTGELFF.

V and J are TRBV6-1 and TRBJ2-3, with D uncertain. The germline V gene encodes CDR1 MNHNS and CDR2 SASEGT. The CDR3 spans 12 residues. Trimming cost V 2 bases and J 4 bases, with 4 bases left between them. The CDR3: CASSERADTQYF. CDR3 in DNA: TGTGCCAGCAGTGAAAGAGCAGATACGCAGTATTTT.

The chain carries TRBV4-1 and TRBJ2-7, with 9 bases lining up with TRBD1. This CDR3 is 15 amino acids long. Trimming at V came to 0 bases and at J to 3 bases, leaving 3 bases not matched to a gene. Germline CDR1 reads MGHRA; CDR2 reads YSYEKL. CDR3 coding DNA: TGCGCCAGCAGCCAAGATGGGACAGGGAACTACGAGCAGTACTTC. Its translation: CASSQDGTGNYEQYF.

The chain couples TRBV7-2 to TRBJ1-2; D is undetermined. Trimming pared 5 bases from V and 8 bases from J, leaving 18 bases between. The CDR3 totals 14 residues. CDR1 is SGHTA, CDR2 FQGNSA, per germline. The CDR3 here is CASSQTPGLWGYTF. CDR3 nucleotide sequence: TGTGCCAGCAGCCAAACCCCTGGCTTATGGGGCTACACCTTC.

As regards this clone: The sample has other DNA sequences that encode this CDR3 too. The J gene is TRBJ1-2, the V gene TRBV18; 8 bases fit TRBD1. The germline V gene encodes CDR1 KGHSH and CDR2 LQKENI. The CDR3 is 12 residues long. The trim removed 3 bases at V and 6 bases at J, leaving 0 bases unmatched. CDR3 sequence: CASSPTGDGYTF. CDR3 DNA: TGTGCCAGCTCACCGACAGGGGATGGCTACACCTTC. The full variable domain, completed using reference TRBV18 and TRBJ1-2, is NAGVMQNPRHLVRRRGQEARLRCSPMKGHSHVYWYRQLPEEGLKFMVYLQKENIIDESGMPKERFSAEFPKEGPSILRIQQVVRGDSAAYFCASSPTGDGYTFGSGTRLTVV.

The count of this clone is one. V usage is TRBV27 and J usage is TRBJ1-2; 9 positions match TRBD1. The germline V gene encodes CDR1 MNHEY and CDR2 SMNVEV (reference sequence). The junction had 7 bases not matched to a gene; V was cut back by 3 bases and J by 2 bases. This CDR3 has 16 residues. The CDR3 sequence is CASSFGQGRGNYGYTF. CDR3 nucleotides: TGTGCCAGCAGTTTCGGACAGGGGAGGGGCAACTATGGCTACACCTTC.

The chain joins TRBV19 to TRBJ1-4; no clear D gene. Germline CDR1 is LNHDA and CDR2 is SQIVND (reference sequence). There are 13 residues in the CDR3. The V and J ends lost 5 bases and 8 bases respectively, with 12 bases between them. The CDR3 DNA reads TGTGCCAGTAGTGCCGACGGGGAAGAAAAACTGTTTTTT. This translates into CASSADGEEKLFF.

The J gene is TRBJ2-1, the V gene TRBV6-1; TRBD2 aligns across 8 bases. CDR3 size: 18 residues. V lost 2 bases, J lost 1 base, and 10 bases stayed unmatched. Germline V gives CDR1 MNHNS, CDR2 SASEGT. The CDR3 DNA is TGTGCCAGCAGTGAAAACGGGGGGGCTCGTCGGTCCTACAATGAGCAGTTCTTC. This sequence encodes CASSENGGARRSYNEQFF.

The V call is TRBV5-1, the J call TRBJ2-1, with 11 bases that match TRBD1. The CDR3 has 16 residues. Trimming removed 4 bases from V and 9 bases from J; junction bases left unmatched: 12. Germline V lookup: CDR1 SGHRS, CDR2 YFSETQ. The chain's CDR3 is CASSPRLDRGQVEQFF. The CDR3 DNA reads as TGCGCCAGCAGCCCGCGATTGGACAGGGGGCAGGTTGAGCAGTTCTTC.

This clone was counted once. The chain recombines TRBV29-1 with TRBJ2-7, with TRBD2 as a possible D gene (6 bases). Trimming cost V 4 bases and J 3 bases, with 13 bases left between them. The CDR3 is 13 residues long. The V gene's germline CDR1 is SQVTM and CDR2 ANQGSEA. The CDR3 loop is CSVGRGPSYEQYF. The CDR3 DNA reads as TGCAGCGTTGGGCGGGGACCGAGCTACGAGCAGTACTTC.

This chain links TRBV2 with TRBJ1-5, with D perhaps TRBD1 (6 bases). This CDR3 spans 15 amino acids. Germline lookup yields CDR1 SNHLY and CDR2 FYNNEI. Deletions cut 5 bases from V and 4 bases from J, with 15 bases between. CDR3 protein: CASSIGQQGNQPQHF. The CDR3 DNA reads TGTGCCAGCAGTATTGGACAGCAGGGGAATCAGCCCCAGCATTTT.

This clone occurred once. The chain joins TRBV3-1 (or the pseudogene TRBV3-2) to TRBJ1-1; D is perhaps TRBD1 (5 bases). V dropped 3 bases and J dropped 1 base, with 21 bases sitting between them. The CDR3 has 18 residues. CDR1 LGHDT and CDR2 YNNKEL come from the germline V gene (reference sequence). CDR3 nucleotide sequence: TGTGCCAGCAGCCACCTACAACAGGTTTCAATACCGAACACTGAAGCTTTCTTT. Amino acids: CASSHLQQVSIPNTEAFF.

In nucleotides, the CDR3 is TGTGCCAGCAGCCAAGGGGGCCAGAGGGAACTGTTTTTT. Translating it yields CASSQGGQRELFF. J is TRBJ1-4 and V is TRBV7-9; 7 bases agree with TRBD1. Trimming cost V 5 bases and J 12 bases; bases outside gene matches: 9. Germline assignment: CDR1 SEHNR and CDR2 FQNEAQ (reference sequence). The CDR3 is made up of 13 amino acids.

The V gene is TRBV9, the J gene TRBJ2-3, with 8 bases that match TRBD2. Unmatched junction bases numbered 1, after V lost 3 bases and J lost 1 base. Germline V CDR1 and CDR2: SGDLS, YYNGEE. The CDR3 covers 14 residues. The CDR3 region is CASSATSGTDTQYF. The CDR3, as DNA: TGTGCCAGCAGCGCGACTAGCGGCACAGATACGCAGTATTTT.

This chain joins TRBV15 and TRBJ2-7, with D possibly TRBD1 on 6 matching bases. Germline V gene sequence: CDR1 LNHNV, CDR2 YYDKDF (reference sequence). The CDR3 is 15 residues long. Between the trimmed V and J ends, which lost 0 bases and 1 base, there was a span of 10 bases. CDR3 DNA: TGTGCCACCAGCAGAGATGCGACAGGTTCCTACGAGCAGTACTTC. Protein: CATSRDATGSYEQYF.

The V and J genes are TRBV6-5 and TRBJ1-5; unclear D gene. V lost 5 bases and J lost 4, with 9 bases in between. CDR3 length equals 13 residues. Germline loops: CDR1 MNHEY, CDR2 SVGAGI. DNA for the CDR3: TGTGCCAGCAGTACAGATGCTAATCAGCCCCAGCATTTT. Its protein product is CASSTDANQPQHF.

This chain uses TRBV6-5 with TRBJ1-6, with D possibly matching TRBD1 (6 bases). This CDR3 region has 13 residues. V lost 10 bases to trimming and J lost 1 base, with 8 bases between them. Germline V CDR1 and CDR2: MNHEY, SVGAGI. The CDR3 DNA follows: TGTGCCACAGGGGAGTCCTATAATTCACCCCTCCACTTT. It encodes CATGESYNSPLHF.

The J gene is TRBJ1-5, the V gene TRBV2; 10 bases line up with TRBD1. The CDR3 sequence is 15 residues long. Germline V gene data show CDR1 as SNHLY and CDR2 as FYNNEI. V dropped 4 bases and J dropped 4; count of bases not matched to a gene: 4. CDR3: CASSGTGQGNQPQHF. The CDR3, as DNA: TGTGCCAGCAGTGGAACGGGACAGGGGAATCAGCCCCAGCATTTT.